What follows are 14 T cell receptor beta chains derived from one specimen sequenced in a study of blood T cell repertoires in COVID-19 (dated by TCRdb to 2019 to 2021). The method was the immunoSEQ multiplex PCR assay. The immuneACCESS repertoire file appears here via TCRdb, limited to in-frame rearrangements. These files lack a portion of the clones; in checked studies, under half of the deficit traces to unresolved V genes, and the cause of the others is not known. Here the sample has about 110,000 clones; approximately 87% occur a single time. About 18% of the sample is in the top ten clones. Source material: peripheral blood. Every receptor here comes from an older woman with acute or convalescent COVID-19.

This chain connects TRBV2 to TRBJ2-3; TRBD2 matches 9 bases. Germline assignment: CDR1 SNHLY and CDR2 FYNNEI. The CDR3 runs 15 residues. The trim removed 6 bases at V and 2 bases at J, leaving 6 bases unmatched. The CDR3 protein is CASSTRLAATDTQYF. The CDR3 bases are TGTGCCAGCAGCACAAGACTAGCGGCCACAGATACGCAGTATTTT.

The chain has TRBV7-2 and TRBJ2-1, with unresolved D. This CDR3 comprises 16 residues. Germline V gives CDR1 SGHTA, CDR2 FQGNSA. V shed 4 bases and J shed 4 bases, with 17 bases lying between them. In nucleotides, the CDR3 is TGTGCCAGCAGCTCGAGGTCATCCCCCCATTACAATGAGCAGTTCTTC. This sequence encodes CASSSRSSPHYNEQFF.

This rearrangement joins TRBV30 to TRBJ1-4, with D tentatively TRBD1 (5 bases). V lost 0 bases and J 8 bases, leaving 13 bases between the germline ends. Germline CDR1 reads GTSNPN; CDR2 reads SVGIG (reference sequence). This CDR3 region has 14 residues. For the CDR3, the DNA is TGTGCCTGGAGTGTACCCAGGGCTGGCGAAAAACTGTTTTTT. Protein sequence: CAWSVPRAGEKLFF.

CDR3 protein: CASSSVRTGIPGELFF. The DNA of the CDR3 is TGTGCCAGCAGTTCTGTTCGGACAGGGATTCCCGGGGAGCTGTTTTTT. The J gene is TRBJ2-2, the V gene TRBV7-2, with 8 bases aligning to TRBD1. The CDR3 totals 16 residues. Germline loops: CDR1 SGHTA, CDR2 FQGNSA. Trimming removed 6 bases from V and 6 bases from J; junction bases left unmatched: 12.

The chain employs TRBV9 and TRBJ1-4; D remains ambiguous. V lost 0 bases and J lost 5, with 11 bases in between. The germline gives CDR1 SGDLS, CDR2 YYNGEE. The CDR3 sequence is 15 residues long. CDR3 coding DNA: TGTGCCAGCAGCGTAGGCTTAGAATTAAATGAAAAACTGTTTTTT. Translation: CASSVGLELNEKLFF.

V is TRBV28 and J is TRBJ1-5; the D gene is possibly TRBD1 (6 bases). Trimming pared 7 bases from V and 0 bases from J, leaving 25 bases between. The CDR3 is made up of 19 amino acids. CDR1 and CDR2 from the germline V gene are MDHEN and SYDVKM. CDR3 loop: CASTLSPGQRTYSNQPQHF. DNA for the CDR3: TGTGCCAGCACCCTATCGCCGGGACAAAGAACTTATAGCAATCAGCCCCAGCATTTT.

V and J are TRBV7-9 and TRBJ2-5; D is possibly TRBD2 (5 bases). V was cut by 1 base and J by 1 base, with 10 bases left in between. This CDR3 is 15 amino acids long. Germline CDR1 and CDR2: SEHNR and FQNEAQ (reference sequence). Here the CDR3 reads CASSLGVAGQETQYF. The CDR3 DNA reads as TGTGCCAGCAGCTTAGGGGTGGCGGGCCAAGAGACCCAGTACTTC.

This clone was detected a few times. The chain links TRBV14 to TRBJ1-2, with unresolved D. V lost 1 base, J lost 4 bases, and 16 bases lay in between. There are 16 residues in the CDR3. Germline V gives CDR1 SGHDN, CDR2 FVKESK. The CDR3 DNA is TGTGCCAGCAGCCAAGTGCATGCGGGGTTCGGCTATGGCTACACCTTC. It translates to CASSQVHAGFGYGYTF.

J is TRBJ2-7 and V is TRBV3-1 (or the pseudogene TRBV3-2), with D perhaps TRBD1 (7 bases). From germline, CDR1 is LGHDT and CDR2 YNNKEL (reference sequence). The CDR3 extends over 14 amino acids. V lost 0 bases to trimming and J lost 4 bases, with 10 bases between them. CDR3 in amino acids: CASSQDRGVYEQYF. CDR3 bases: TGTGCCAGCAGCCAAGACAGGGGGGTTTACGAGCAGTACTTC.

The rearrangement joins TRBV16 to TRBJ2-7, with 7 nucleotides matching TRBD2. Trimming at V came to 2 bases and at J to 2 bases, leaving 18 bases not matched to a gene. The germline V gene encodes CDR1 KGHSY and CDR2 FQNENV. The CDR3 runs to 19 residues. Here the CDR3 DNA reads TGTGCCAGCAGCCAAAGTCAGGGAGATCTCACTAGCGCCACCTACGAGCAGTACTTC. Translated: CASSQSQGDLTSATYEQYF.

The rearrangement links TRBV12-3 or TRBV12-4 to TRBJ2-3; 9 nucleotides line up with TRBD2. Germline trimming cut 8 bases from V and 14 bases from J; bases unmatched to any gene: 11. This CDR3 contains 12 residues. CDR3 loop: CASLAGDFLPYF. CDR3 sequence (DNA): TGTGCCAGCTTAGCGGGAGATTTTCTTCCGTATTTT.

This sequence joins TRBV5-6 and TRBJ2-7, with 9 positions matching TRBD2. CDR1 and CDR2 from the germline V gene are SGHDT and YYEEEE. CDR3 length: 14 amino acids. V trimming: 4 bases; J trimming: 0 bases; junction bases outside the gene matches: 2. This chain's CDR3 is CASSPSGASYEQYF. CDR3 in DNA: TGTGCCAGCAGCCCTAGCGGGGCCTCCTACGAGCAGTACTTC.

This clone was counted a single time. The chain carries TRBV6-5 and TRBJ1-2; D not resolved. V was clipped by 6 bases and J by 6 bases, with 5 bases between them. The CDR3 runs to 10 residues. CDR1 is MNHEY, CDR2 SVGAGI, per germline. The CDR3 spells CASSGDGYTF. CDR3 bases: TGTGCCAGCAGCGGGGATGGCTACACCTTC.

This chain joins TRBV5-1 and TRBJ2-3; 9 positions match TRBD1. The CDR3 contains 16 residues. V was pared by 0 bases and J by 4 bases, with 6 bases of the junction left unmatched. Looked up from germline, CDR1 is SGHRS and CDR2 is YFSETQ. The CDR3 coding sequence is TGCGCCAGCAGCTTGGAAGGGACAGGGTACTCAGATACGCAGTATTTT. Translation: CASSLEGTGYSDTQYF.